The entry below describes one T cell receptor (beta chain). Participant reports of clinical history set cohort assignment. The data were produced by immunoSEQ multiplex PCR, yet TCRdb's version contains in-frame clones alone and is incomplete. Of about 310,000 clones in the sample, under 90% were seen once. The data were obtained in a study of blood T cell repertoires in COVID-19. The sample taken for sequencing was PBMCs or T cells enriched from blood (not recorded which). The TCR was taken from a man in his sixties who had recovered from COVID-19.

CDR3 in amino acids: CASGSGQGQFF. DNA of the CDR3: TGTGCTAGTGGTTCAGGACAGGGACAGTTCTTC. The chain couples TRBV12-5 to TRBJ2-1; TRBD1 matches 8 bases. The ends lost 4 bases at V and 13 bases at J; junction bases unmatched: 3. The CDR3 length is 11 residues. CDR1 is LGHNT and CDR2 is FRNRAP in the germline V gene. Together with reference TRBV12-5 and TRBJ2-1, the CDR3 gives the full variable domain: DARVTQTPRHKVTEMGQEVTMRCQPILGHNTVFWYRQTMMQGLELLAYFRNRAPLDDSGMPKDRFSAEMPDATLATLKIQPSEPRDSAVYFCASGSGQGQFFGPGTRLTVL.